The TCR beta chain under discussion was sequenced for a study of Graves' ophthalmopathy and Graves' hyperthyroidism. On the study more broadly: Stable hyperthyroid donors showed no ophthalmopathy during 18 months follow-up.

Points on this clonotype: Its antigen is undetermined.

Whole-study results and caveats: At about 69% sensitivity and 72% to 75% specificity, the model predicted progression of the ophthalmopathy.

Each hyperthyroidism patient was newly diagnosed, with under 2 months' duration, and aged 18 to 65. Enrollment excluded any patients with other autoimmune diseases, uncontrolled infections, pregnancy or lactation. Using RNA transcripts, the TCR beta CDR3 regions were amplified. An opening RT-PCR round employed HTBI primers and preceded a second-round multiplex PCR. TCRdb reanalysed the multiplex PCR reads using MiXCR and keeps one entry per CDR3 protein. The repertoire has about 1.2 million distinct CDR3 sequences, less than 45% of them found once; the top ten carry over 8.5%. Between the trimmed V and J ends, which lost 0 bases and 6 bases, there was a span of 12 bases. CDR1 and CDR2 from the germline V gene are ENHRY and SYGVKD. The CDR3 covers 14 residues.

The gene calls are TRBV10-3 and TRBJ2-7; unclear D gene. This receptor was taken from an adult man with Graves' hyperthyroidism. Sequenced material: peripheral blood or thyroid tissue (not recorded which). The CDR3 is CAISESAGLGEQYF. The CDR3 DNA reads TGTGCCATCAGTGAGTCTGCCGGATTGGGCGAGCAGTACTTC.